This T cell receptor (beta chain) was sequenced for a study of blood T cell repertoires in COVID-19. The overall study: Material from acute and convalescent COVID-19 was sourced from the United States, Italy and Spain. Sample material is recorded as cDNA or gDNA derived from T cells, B-cell-depleted T cells, or PBMCs.

Original processing methods: Using reference gene primer amplification, nucleated cell counts were estimated. Libraries were prepared by immunoSEQ multiplex PCR; TCRdb keeps only in-frame clonotypes and omits some of them. The V and J calls and clone size were taken over from that table, and D and trimming were inferred from the DNA. Here the sample spans fewer than 250,000 clones, about four fifths being singletons. The sequence derives from a woman of 80 years or more with acute or convalescent COVID-19. The sequenced sample was peripheral blood.

CDR3 amino acids: CASSYNQPQHF. CDR3 bases: TGTGCCAGCAGTTACAATCAGCCCCAGCATTTT. This chain links TRBV2 with TRBJ1-5, with D hard to call. The V gene lost 5 bases and the J gene lost 3 bases, with 2 bases spanning the gap. CDR3 length: 11 amino acids. From germline, CDR1 is SNHLY and CDR2 FYNNEI. Looking up the rest from reference TRBV2 and TRBJ1-5 gives the full variable domain: EPEVTQTPSHQVTQMGQEVILRCVPISNHLYFYWYRQILGQKVEFLVSFYNNEISEKSEIFDDQFSVERPDGSNFTLKIRSTKLEDSAMYFCASSYNQPQHFGDGTRLSIL.